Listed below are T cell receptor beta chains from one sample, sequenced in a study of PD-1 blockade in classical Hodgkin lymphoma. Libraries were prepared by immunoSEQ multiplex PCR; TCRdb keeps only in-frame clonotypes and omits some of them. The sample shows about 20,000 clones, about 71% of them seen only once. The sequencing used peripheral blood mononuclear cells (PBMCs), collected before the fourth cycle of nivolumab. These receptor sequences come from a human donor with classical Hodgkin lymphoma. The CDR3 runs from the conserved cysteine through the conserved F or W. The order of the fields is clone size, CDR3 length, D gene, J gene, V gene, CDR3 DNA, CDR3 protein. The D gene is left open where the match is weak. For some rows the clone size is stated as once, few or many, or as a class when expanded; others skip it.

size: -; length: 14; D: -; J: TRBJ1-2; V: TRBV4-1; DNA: TGCGCCAGCAGCCAAGATCACAGGAACTATGGCTACACCTTC; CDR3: CASSQDHRNYGYTF
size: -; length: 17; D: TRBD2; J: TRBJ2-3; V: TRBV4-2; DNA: TGTGCCAGCAGCCGGGCTCTAGCGGGAGAGGGAACAGATACGCAGTATTTT; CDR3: CASSRALAGEGTDTQYF
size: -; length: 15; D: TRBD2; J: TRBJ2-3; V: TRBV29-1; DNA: TGCAGCGTTGGTGGGACTAGCGGGATCAGAGATACGCAGTATTTT; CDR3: CSVGGTSGIRDTQYF
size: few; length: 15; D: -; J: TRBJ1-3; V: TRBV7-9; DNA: TGTGCCAGCAGCCGCGGGCCGGCCGCTGGAAACACCATATATTTT; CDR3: CASSRGPAAGNTIYF
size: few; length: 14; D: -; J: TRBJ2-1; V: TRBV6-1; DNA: TGTGCCAGCATCCCCTGGCAGGTGGGGAATGAGCAGTTCTTC; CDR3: CASIPWQVGNEQFF
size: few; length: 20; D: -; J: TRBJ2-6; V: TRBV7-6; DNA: TGTGCCAGCAGCCCTAGGGGCATCAGTTTCGCCCAATCTGGGGCCAACGTCCTGACTTTC; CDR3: CASSPRGISFAQSGANVLTF
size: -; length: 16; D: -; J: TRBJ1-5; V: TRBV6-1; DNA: TGTGCCAGCAGTGAACGCTCGAGGACAGACAATCAGCCCCAGCATTTT; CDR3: CASSERSRTDNQPQHF
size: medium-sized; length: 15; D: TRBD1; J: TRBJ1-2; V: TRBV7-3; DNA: TGTGCCAGCAGCCCTTCCGGGACAGGGCTCTATGGCTACACCTTC; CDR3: CASSPSGTGLYGYTF
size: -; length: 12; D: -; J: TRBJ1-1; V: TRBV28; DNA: TGTGCCAGCAGTTCAATGGGCACTGAAGCTTTCTTT; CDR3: CASSSMGTEAFF
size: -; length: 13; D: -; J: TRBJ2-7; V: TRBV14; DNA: TGTGCCAGCAGCCACGATCGATTCTACGAGCAGTACTTC; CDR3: CASSHDRFYEQYF
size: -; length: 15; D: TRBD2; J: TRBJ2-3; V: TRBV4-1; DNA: TGCGCCAGCAGCCTGACTAGCGGGAGAACAGATACGCAGTATTTT; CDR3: CASSLTSGRTDTQYF
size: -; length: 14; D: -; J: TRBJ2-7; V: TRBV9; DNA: TGTGCCAGCAGCGTCTCTGGGTTTTCCTACGAGCAGTACTTC; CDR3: CASSVSGFSYEQYF
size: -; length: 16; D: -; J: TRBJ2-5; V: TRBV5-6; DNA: TGTGCCAGCAGCTTGGGGATCGACGGAACGGGGGAGACCCAGTACTTC; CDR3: CASSLGIDGTGETQYF
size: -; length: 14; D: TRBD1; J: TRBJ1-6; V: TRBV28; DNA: TGTGCCAGCAGTATTACAGGGGGGTTCTTACCCCTCCACTTT; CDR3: CASSITGGFLPLHF
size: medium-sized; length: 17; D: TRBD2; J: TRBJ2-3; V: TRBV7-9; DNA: TGTGCCAGCAGCGGTCCTTCGAAGCGGGGCCCCCCAGATACGCAGTATTTT; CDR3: CASSGPSKRGPPDTQYF
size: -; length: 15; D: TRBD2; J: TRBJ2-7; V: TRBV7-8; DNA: TGTGCCAGCAGCTTAGGGGGCGGGAGTGACGACGAGCAGTACTTC; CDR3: CASSLGGGSDDEQYF
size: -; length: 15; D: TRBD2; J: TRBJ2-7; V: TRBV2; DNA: TGTGCCAGCAGGTCCGGACTAGCGGTATCCTACGAGCAGTACTTC; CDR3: CASRSGLAVSYEQYF
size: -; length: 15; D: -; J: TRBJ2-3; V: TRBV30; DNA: TGTGCCTGGAGTGTAATGGGCGCCAGCACAGATACGCAGTATTTT; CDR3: CAWSVMGASTDTQYF
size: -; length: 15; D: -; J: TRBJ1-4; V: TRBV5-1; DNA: TGCGCCAGCAGCCGAGGAGGAGGGGACGGCGAAAAACTGTTTTTT; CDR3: CASSRGGGDGEKLFF
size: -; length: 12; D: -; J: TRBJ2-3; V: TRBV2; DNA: TGTGCCAGCAGTGATCTGAGAGATACGCAGTATTTT; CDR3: CASSDLRDTQYF
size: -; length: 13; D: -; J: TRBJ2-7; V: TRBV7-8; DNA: TGTGCCAGCAGCCCCTCGGACAGCTACGAGCAGTACTTC; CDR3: CASSPSDSYEQYF
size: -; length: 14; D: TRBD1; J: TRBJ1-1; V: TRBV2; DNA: TGTGCCAGCAGTGAAGCCAGGGGGGACACTGAAGCTTTCTTT; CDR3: CASSEARGDTEAFF
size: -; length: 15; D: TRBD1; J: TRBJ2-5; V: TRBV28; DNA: TGTGCCAGCAGTCCTATGACAGGGTTAAGAGAGACCCAGTACTTC; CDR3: CASSPMTGLRETQYF
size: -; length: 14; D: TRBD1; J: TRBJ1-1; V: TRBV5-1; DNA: TGCGCCAGCAGCGGAACAGGGGTCAACACTGAAGCTTTCTTT; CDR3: CASSGTGVNTEAFF
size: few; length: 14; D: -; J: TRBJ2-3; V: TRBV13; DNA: TGTGCCAGCAGCTTTACTTCTAGCACAGATACGCAGTATTTT; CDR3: CASSFTSSTDTQYF
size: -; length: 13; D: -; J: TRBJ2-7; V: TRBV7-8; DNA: TGTGCCAGCAGCTTAGAGGAGGGGACAGCCGGTAGCTTC; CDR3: CASSLEEGTAGSF
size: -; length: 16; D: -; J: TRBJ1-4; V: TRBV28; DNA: TGTGCCAGCAGTACCCCGGACGCCGGTTTCAATGAAAAACTGTTTTTT; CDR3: CASSTPDAGFNEKLFF
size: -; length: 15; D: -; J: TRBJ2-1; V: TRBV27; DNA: TGTGCCAGCAACTTAGGAGGCAGCCTGTACAATGAGCAGTTCTTC; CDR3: CASNLGGSLYNEQFF
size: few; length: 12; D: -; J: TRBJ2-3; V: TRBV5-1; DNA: TGCGCCAGCAGCTTGGACACAGATACGCAGTATTTT; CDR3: CASSLDTDTQYF
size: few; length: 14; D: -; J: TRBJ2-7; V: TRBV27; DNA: TGTGCCAGCAGAGCACTTCAGGGGTACCACGAGCAGTACTTC; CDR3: CASRALQGYHEQYF
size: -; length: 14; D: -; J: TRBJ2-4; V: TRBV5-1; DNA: TGCGCCAGCAGCTTGGCCGCTCAGGGCAACATTCAGTACTTC; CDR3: CASSLAAQGNIQYF
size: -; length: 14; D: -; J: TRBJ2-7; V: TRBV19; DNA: TGTGCCAGTAGTATCGGGGGACACTCCTACGAGCAGTACTTC; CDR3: CASSIGGHSYEQYF
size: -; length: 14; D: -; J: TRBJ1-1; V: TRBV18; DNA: TGTGCCAGCTCACCCCTAGGGGGGAACACTGAAGCTTTCTTT; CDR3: CASSPLGGNTEAFF
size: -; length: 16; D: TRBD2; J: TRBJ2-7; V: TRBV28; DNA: TGTGCCAGCAGTTTAACTGGGCTAGCGGGGGCAGGCGGACAGTACTTC; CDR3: CASSLTGLAGAGGQYF
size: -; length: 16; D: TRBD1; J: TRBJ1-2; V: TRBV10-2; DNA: TGCGCCAGCAGTCCCGGGACAGGGGGCGCCGGCTATGGCTACACCTTC; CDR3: CASSPGTGGAGYGYTF